The clone carrying this T cell receptor beta chain was seen a few times. The entry originates in a study of blood T cells in healthy people across ages. The CDR3 covers 14 residues. CDR1 MNHEY and CDR2 SVGAGI come from the germline V gene. Primed by a sample-barcoded 5' primer and a J-beta primer mix, a second PCR proceeded for 7 to 11 cycles. Each cDNA molecule, via a template-switch adaptor with 12 random nucleotides, was tagged. TCRdb re-analysed the 5' RACE reads in MiXCR, keeping a single row per CDR3 protein. The top ten clones hold 2.1% of a sample with about 1.8 million distinct CDR3 sequences, less than 50% of them seen once.

The material sequenced was blood. This sequence was found in a woman in her thirties or forties in good health. The chain joins TRBV6-5 to TRBJ2-7; unclear D gene. TRBJ2-5 matches the DNA end more closely, so the J call is doubtful. The DNA of the CDR3 is TGTGCCAGCAGTTTCCGAGGCAGGCCTGAGACCCAGTACTTC. This encodes CASSFRGRPETQYF.